This T cell receptor (beta chain) was identified in a study of regulatory T cells in long-lasting Graves disease. In the study overall: Recently diagnosed Graves' patients had received antithyroid drugs for under 3 months.

Study observations and caveats: Whereas new patients shared roughly 910 public clonotypes, persistent patients shared more, at about 2,500.

The CDR3 extends over 15 amino acids. Germline CDR1 is SNHLY and CDR2 is FYNNEI. The V end was cut by 3 bases, the J end by 5 bases, with 17 bases between. Construction of TCR beta libraries relied on iRepertoire HTBI primers and on Arm-PCR targeting CDR3 regions. TCRdb processed the multiplex PCR reads anew with MiXCR; each CDR3 protein has one entry. The sample lists approximately 310,000 distinct CDR3 sequences; 18% were seen once. Time point in this sample: newly diagnosed GD, antithyroid drugs for less than 3 months. PBMC RNA was the source of the TCR library. This clonotype has at least ten counts. Its antigen is not known.

The chain carries TRBV2 and TRBJ2-7; D is possibly TRBD1 (5 bases). The material sequenced was peripheral blood mononuclear cells (PBMCs), taken at new diagnosis, from a patient treated with antithyroid drugs. The receptor was derived from a female donor with Graves disease. The CDR3 sequence: CASSDFQGHLNEQYF. CDR3 sequence (DNA): TGTGCCAGCAGTGACTTTCAAGGACACCTAAACGAGCAGTACTTC.